A single sample is the source of the 30 T cell receptor beta chains below, sequenced in a study of cytomegalovirus exposure and HLA in healthy donors (dated by TCRdb to 2016 to 2017). Library creation used the immunoSEQ multiplex PCR assay. The multiplex PCR relied on a mix of 60 forward primers for TCR Vbeta segments and 13 reverse primers for TCR Jbeta segments. TCRdb took over this immuneACCESS table, retaining in-frame rearrangements with V and J assigned. Such tables are incomplete; in checked studies, under half of the missing clones stem from an unresolved V gene, and the remainder is unexplained. The sample contains 150,000 to 200,000 clones, roughly 65% of them found a single time. In total, the top ten clones hold 3.5% to 5% of the sample. The specimen was PBMCs. The receptors stem from a woman younger than 35 in good health and CMV-seropositive.

J is TRBJ1-6 and V is TRBV7-9; tentative D call: TRBD1 (5 bases). The germline gives CDR1 SEHNR, CDR2 FQNEAQ (reference sequence). Deletions cut 7 bases from V and 7 bases from J, with 11 bases between. The CDR3 totals 13 residues. The CDR3 nucleotides are TGTGCCAGCACGGGGGAATCCAATTCACCCCTCCACTTT. Its protein is CASTGESNSPLHF.

This clone was detected only a few times. The V call is TRBV7-3, the J call TRBJ2-6, with TRBD1 identical over 9 bases. V shed 3 bases and J 4 bases; nucleotides not matched to a gene: 4. Germline V CDR1 and CDR2: SGHTA, FQGTGA. CDR3 size: 16 residues. CDR3 nucleotide sequence: TGTGCCAGCAGCTTGGACAGGGGCATAGGGGCCAACGTCCTGACTTTC. It is translated as CASSLDRGIGANVLTF.

The chain links TRBV28 to TRBJ1-1, with 7 bases lining up with TRBD1. Trimming removed 5 bases from V and 2 bases from J; junction bases left unmatched: 14. The CDR3 sequence is 17 residues long. Germline CDR1 reads MDHEN; CDR2 reads SYDVKM. This CDR3 is CASSPQFGTEYNTEAFF. CDR3 in DNA: TGTGCCAGCAGTCCGCAATTTGGGACAGAGTATAACACTGAAGCTTTCTTT.

The genes are TRBV6-5 and TRBJ1-1, with D unresolved. The CDR3 contains 14 residues. V was trimmed by 7 bases and J by 4 bases, leaving 16 bases between them. The germline V gene has CDR1 MNHEY and CDR2 SVGAGI. CDR3 amino acids: CASKEGVSGTEAFF. The CDR3 nucleotides are TGTGCCAGCAAAGAGGGCGTGAGCGGCACTGAAGCTTTCTTT.

The sample holds a few counts of this clone. The chain joins TRBV27 to TRBJ2-7, with D maybe TRBD1 (6 bases). CDR1 is MNHEY and CDR2 is SMNVEV in the germline V gene (reference sequence). Trimming shortened V by 3 bases and J by 5 bases, and 14 bases separated the two germline ends. The length of the CDR3 is 14 residues. The CDR3 bases are TGTGCCAGCAGTTTTGGGCAGGGGATAAACGAGCAGTACTTC. Protein sequence: CASSFGQGINEQYF.

This chain joins TRBV5-8 and TRBJ2-7; 9 nucleotides agree with TRBD1. Germline assignment: CDR1 SGHTS and CDR2 YDEGEE. V shed 4 bases and J 4 bases; nucleotides not matched to a gene: 18. The CDR3 totals 18 residues. The CDR3 protein is CASSPGALSGTGTYEQYF. In nucleotides, the CDR3 is TGTGCCAGCAGCCCCGGGGCGTTGTCCGGGACAGGGACGTACGAGCAGTACTTC.

The chain joins TRBV5-1 to TRBJ1-3; perhaps TRBD1 as D (5 bases). The CDR3 is made up of 16 amino acids. The V and J ends lost 4 bases and 0 bases respectively, with 14 bases between them. Germline CDR1 SGHRS, CDR2 YFSETQ. CDR3 in amino acids: CASSEQDSLSGNTIYF. As DNA, the CDR3 is TGCGCCAGCAGCGAACAAGACAGCCTCTCTGGAAACACCATATATTTT.

The chain is built from TRBV6-1 and TRBJ1-2, with 8 bases matching TRBD1. The germline V gene encodes CDR1 MNHNS and CDR2 SASEGT. The CDR3 covers 15 residues. The ends lost 4 bases at V and 6 bases at J; junction bases unmatched: 10. DNA for the CDR3: TGTGCCAGCAGTGGACAGGGGCAAAGCTTTAATGGCTACACCTTC. Translating gives CASSGQGQSFNGYTF.

This chain uses TRBV29-1 with TRBJ2-1; 10 bases line up with TRBD2. In germline, CDR1 is SQVTM, CDR2 ANQGSEA. The V segment lost 7 bases and the J segment 1 base; nucleotides outside the gene matches: 10. CDR3 size: 16 residues. The CDR3 DNA is TGCAGCGCCAGAAAAACTAGCGGGGCTTCCTACAATGAGCAGTTCTTC. Encoded protein: CSARKTSGASYNEQFF.

This chain connects TRBV27 to TRBJ1-1, with 7 nucleotides matching TRBD1. V gave up 5 bases and J gave up 5 bases; unmatched junction bases: 5. Germline V gene data show CDR1 as MNHEY and CDR2 as SMNVEV (reference sequence). CDR3 length equals 13 residues. The CDR3 DNA reads TGTGCCAGCAGTCTAGGGACAGTAACTGAAGCTTTCTTT. Its translation is CASSLGTVTEAFF.

The J gene is TRBJ2-5, the V gene TRBV7-9; tentatively, D is TRBD1 (6 bases). The CDR3 is made up of 16 amino acids. Germline lookup yields CDR1 SEHNR and CDR2 FQNEAQ (reference sequence). V lost 0 bases to trimming and J lost 3 bases, with 14 bases between them. The CDR3 region has the DNA TGTGCCAGCAGCTTAGCCCCAACAGGGACCAAAGAGACCCAGTACTTC. Its protein product is CASSLAPTGTKETQYF.

This chain uses TRBV28 with TRBJ2-3; D might be TRBD2 (6 bases). Germline values: CDR1 MDHEN, CDR2 SYDVKM. Trimming removed 3 bases from V and 6 bases from J, with 19 bases in between. This CDR3 spans 16 amino acids. For the CDR3, the DNA is TGTGCCAGCAGTTTTCCCGGGGACTCACCACACGATACGCAGTATTTT. Translating it yields CASSFPGDSPHDTQYF. The entire variable domain, with the rest obtained from reference TRBV28 and TRBJ2-3, is as follows: DVKVTQSSRYLVKRTGEKVFLECVQDMDHENMFWYRQDPGLGLRLIYFSYDVKMKEKGDIPEGYSVSREKKERFSLILESASTNQTSMYLCASSFPGDSPHDTQYFGPGTRLTVL.

The V and J genes are TRBV6-1 and TRBJ1-4; D possibly corresponds to TRBD1 (6 bases). CDR1 and CDR2 (germline): MNHNS, SASEGT. This CDR3 comprises 16 residues. V was trimmed by 2 bases and J by 0 bases, leaving 10 bases between them. CDR3 sequence: CASSEWGPATNEKLFF. The DNA of the CDR3 is TGTGCCAGCAGTGAATGGGGGCCTGCAACTAATGAAAAACTGTTTTTT.

The chain links TRBV19 to TRBJ2-1; 11 nucleotides line up with TRBD2. V shed 4 bases, J shed 10 bases, and the junction held 3 bases outside the gene matches. This CDR3 contains 13 residues. Germline loops: CDR1 LNHDA, CDR2 SQIVND (reference sequence). The CDR3, as DNA: TGTGCCAGTAGTAGTAGCGGGAGGGAGGAGCAGTTCTTC. This translates into CASSSSGREEQFF.

This clone showed up just once. The chain joins TRBV29-1 to TRBJ2-1; 14 nucleotides match TRBD2. Trimming removed 3 bases from V and 8 bases from J; junction bases left unmatched: 9. The CDR3 loop spans 16 amino acids. Germline CDR1 reads SQVTM; CDR2 reads ANQGSEA. CDR3: CSVDWGGTSGSDEQFF. As DNA, the CDR3 is TGCAGCGTTGATTGGGGCGGGACTAGCGGGAGCGATGAGCAGTTCTTC.

The rearrangement links TRBV2 to TRBJ2-7; 8 nucleotides align to TRBD1. Unmatched junction bases numbered 13, after V lost 6 bases and J lost 6 bases. The CDR3 extends over 15 amino acids. Per the germline V gene, CDR1 is SNHLY and CDR2 is FYNNEI. This CDR3 reads CASSADRASYGEQYF. In DNA, the CDR3 is TGTGCCAGCAGCGCGGACAGGGCTTCCTACGGCGAGCAGTACTTC.

J is TRBJ2-7 and V is TRBV27; tentative D call: TRBD1 (6 bases). V lost 6 bases and J 2 bases, leaving 14 bases between the germline ends. The CDR3 runs 14 residues. Germline V gene lookup returns CDR1 MNHEY and CDR2 SMNVEV (reference sequence). For the CDR3, the DNA is TGTGCCAGCAGCTACCGGGACATGACCTACGAGCAGTACTTC. Amino acids: CASSYRDMTYEQYF.

The chain joins TRBV6-5 to TRBJ2-5; the match to TRBD2 covers 7 bases. From germline, CDR1 is MNHEY and CDR2 SVGAGI. The junction had 8 bases not matched to a gene; V was cut back by 5 bases and J by 5 bases. CDR3 size: 14 residues. The CDR3 loop is CASSPTAGRETQYF. The CDR3 nucleotides are TGTGCCAGCAGTCCAACAGCGGGGCGGGAGACCCAGTACTTC.

This chain connects TRBV9 to TRBJ2-3; 8 bases are a match to TRBD2. V trimming: 0 bases; J trimming: 11 bases; junction bases outside the gene matches: 8. The CDR3 totals 14 residues. CDR1 and CDR2 from the germline V gene are SGDLS and YYNGEE. CDR3 DNA: TGTGCCAGCAGCGTAGGCGGGGGGAACAGTAAGCAGTATTTT. It is translated as CASSVGGGNSKQYF.

This clone occurred a few times. V gene TRBV4-2 combines with J gene TRBJ1-6; maybe TRBD1 (5 bases). Germline CDR1 and CDR2: LGHNA and YNFKEQ. The CDR3 loop spans 16 amino acids. V lost 0 bases and J 5 bases, leaving 11 bases between the germline ends. CDR3 loop: CASSQDWAGHNSPLHF. CDR3 bases: TGTGCCAGCAGCCAAGATTGGGCAGGGCATAATTCACCCCTCCACTTT.

The chain links TRBV5-1 to TRBJ2-1; TRBD2 agrees at 10 bases. The germline gives CDR1 SGHRS, CDR2 YFSETQ. The CDR3 consists of 16 residues. V shed 0 bases, J shed 8 bases, and the junction held 8 bases outside the gene matches. CDR3 nucleotide sequence: TGCGCCAGCAGCTTGGCAGGACTAGCGGTCTTGGATGAGCAGTTCTTC. The encoded protein is CASSLAGLAVLDEQFF.

CDR3 in DNA: TGTGCCAGCAGCTTACAAGCCGGGGTGACCTACGAGCAGTACTTC. As protein: CASSLQAGVTYEQYF. This rearrangement joins TRBV7-3 to TRBJ2-7, with D possibly matching TRBD2 (5 bases). This CDR3 contains 15 residues. CDR1 SGHTA and CDR2 FQGTGA come from the germline V gene. The V end was cut by 2 bases, the J end by 2 bases, with 13 bases between.

The chain employs TRBV4-1 and TRBJ2-1, with D maybe TRBD1 (6 bases). Germline V gene lookup returns CDR1 MGHRA and CDR2 YSYEKL. The CDR3 length is 14 residues. V was shortened by 4 bases and J by 1 base, with 8 bases between the two germline ends. The CDR3 nucleotides read TGCGCCAGCAGCCCCCAGGGGTCCTACAATGAGCAGTTCTTC. Translating gives CASSPQGSYNEQFF.

This clone was seen once. This chain links TRBV6-1 with TRBJ2-5; D might be TRBD2 (5 bases). The J call may not be correct, given that the DNA end is closer to TRBJ2-7. The CDR3 consists of 14 residues. Germline V lookup: CDR1 MNHNS, CDR2 SASEGT. The CDR3 is CASSEVGRSGEQYF. CDR3 bases: TGTGCCAGCAGTGAAGTGGGCAGGAGCGGCGAGCAGTACTTC.

This chain links TRBV11-2 with TRBJ1-4; TRBD1 aligns across 9 bases. The CDR3 is made up of 17 amino acids. V was pared by 4 bases and J by 8 bases, with 14 bases of the junction left unmatched. Germline V lookup: CDR1 SGHAT, CDR2 FQNNGV. The CDR3 reads CASSSSRDREGREKLFF. CDR3 nucleotide sequence: TGTGCCAGCAGCTCGTCCCGGGACAGGGAGGGTAGAGAAAAACTGTTTTTT.

In its sample, this clone was seen once. CDR3: CASSKKRGMETQYF. The CDR3 region has the DNA TGTGCCAGCAGCAAGAAGCGGGGTATGGAGACCCAGTACTTC. The chain has TRBV7-2 and TRBJ2-5; 7 nucleotides align to TRBD2. The germline V gene encodes CDR1 SGHTA and CDR2 FQGNSA. This CDR3 spans 14 amino acids. Germline trimming cut 5 bases from V and 5 bases from J; bases unmatched to any gene: 8.

As concerns this clone: The junction departs from the called germline gene at one end, perhaps through a read error. The V and J genes are TRBV7-9 and TRBJ2-1; a weak D match, TRBD1 (6 bases). Germline CDR1 reads SEHNR; CDR2 reads FQNEAQ (reference sequence). This CDR3 contains 15 residues. The CDR3 sequence: CSSSLQGSSYNEQFF. CDR3 nucleotide sequence: TGTTCCAGCAGCTTACAGGGTAGTTCTTACAATGAGCAGTTCTTC.

The gene calls are TRBV18 and TRBJ2-1, with TRBD2 as a possible D gene (7 bases). CDR3 length: 15 residues. Trimming removed 5 bases from V and 3 bases from J, with 14 bases in between. The germline V gene has CDR1 KGHSH and CDR2 LQKENI. CDR3 DNA: TGTGCCAGCTCAGTAGGGGGGGGATTCTACAATGAGCAGTTCTTC. As protein: CASSVGGGFYNEQFF.

The gene calls are TRBV16 and TRBJ2-7; 9 nucleotides line up with TRBD1. Germline V lookup: CDR1 KGHSY, CDR2 FQNENV. V lost 4 bases to trimming and J lost 2 bases; unmatched junction nucleotides: 3. The CDR3 loop spans 14 amino acids. The CDR3 spells CASSRRQGAYEQYF. CDR3 DNA: TGTGCCAGCAGCCGAAGACAGGGGGCCTACGAGCAGTACTTC.

V gene TRBV19 combines with J gene TRBJ1-4; D unresolved. Deletions cut 8 bases from V and 5 bases from J, with 6 bases between. Germline CDR1 reads LNHDA; CDR2 reads SQIVND (reference sequence). This CDR3 has 11 amino acids. The CDR3 spells CASRGNEKLFF. The CDR3 DNA reads as TGTGCCAGTCGAGGGAATGAAAAACTGTTTTTT. The full variable domain, completed using reference TRBV19 and TRBJ1-4, is DGGITQSPKYLFRKEGQNVTLSCEQNLNHDAMYWYRQDPGQGLRLIYYSQIVNDFQKGDIAEGYSVSREKKESFPLTVTSAQKNPTAFYLCASRGNEKLFFGSGTQLSVL.